Listed below are T cell receptor beta chains from one sample, sequenced in a study of T cells expressing NK-cell markers. TCRdb re-called the 5' RACE reads and shows each CDR3 protein once, DNA omitted. The table for this sample gives 450,000 to 600,000 distinct CDR3 sequences. The sample consisted of blood T cells: a sorted CD56 or NKG2C T cell subset, CD4+ or CD8+ T cells, or bulk PBMC T cells (not recorded which). The receptors stem from a man aged 18 to 30 in good health. The CDR3 runs from the conserved cysteine through the conserved F or W.

cdr3_aa: CASSLSVARTEAFF
v_call: TRBV12-3/TRBV12-4
j_call: TRBJ1-1

cdr3_aa: CSARGLAGVKGWETQYF
v_call: TRBV20-1
j_call: TRBJ2-5

cdr3_aa: CASSQGVTGGGGANVLTF
v_call: TRBV3-1
j_call: TRBJ2-6

cdr3_aa: CSVAGSYEQYF
v_call: TRBV29-1
j_call: TRBJ2-7

cdr3_aa: CASSLLTKTSGRNEQFF
v_call: TRBV5-6
j_call: TRBJ2-1

cdr3_aa: CASWTETGNTIYF
v_call: TRBV5-1
j_call: TRBJ1-3

cdr3_aa: CASSTGARSPGELFF
v_call: TRBV5-4
j_call: TRBJ2-2

cdr3_aa: CSARAVAVYEQFF
v_call: TRBV20-1
j_call: TRBJ2-1

cdr3_aa: CASDRVGIQYF
v_call: TRBV6-1
j_call: TRBJ2-4

cdr3_aa: CAWSVLQGVGYF
v_call: TRBV30
j_call: TRBJ2-3

cdr3_aa: CATSGSSYNEQFF
v_call: TRBV15
j_call: TRBJ2-1

cdr3_aa: CASSLAFNYNEQFF
v_call: TRBV12-3/TRBV12-4
j_call: TRBJ2-1

cdr3_aa: CASSGRLAGGPSLNNEQFF
v_call: TRBV3-1
j_call: TRBJ2-1

cdr3_aa: CATSDWDSTRETQYF
v_call: TRBV24-1
j_call: TRBJ2-5

cdr3_aa: CASSSTRYTDTQYF
v_call: TRBV5-6
j_call: TRBJ2-3

cdr3_aa: CASSPSGRQGYSTDTQYF
v_call: TRBV28
j_call: TRBJ2-3

cdr3_aa: CASSGGFGSSYNEQFF
v_call: TRBV5-1
j_call: TRBJ2-1

cdr3_aa: CASSLFQGPGANVLTF
v_call: TRBV27
j_call: TRBJ2-6

cdr3_aa: CATSDPTSGTGSYNEQFF
v_call: TRBV24-1
j_call: TRBJ2-1

cdr3_aa: CASSENWQRAFF
v_call: TRBV25-1
j_call: TRBJ1-1

cdr3_aa: CSARAGTGANEQFF
v_call: TRBV20-1
j_call: TRBJ2-1

cdr3_aa: CASSYETGVNSPLHF
v_call: TRBV6-5
j_call: TRBJ1-6

cdr3_aa: CASSFGGPGETQYF
v_call: TRBV27
j_call: TRBJ2-5

cdr3_aa: CAISESSVGSEAFF
v_call: TRBV10-3
j_call: TRBJ1-1

cdr3_aa: CASRHLGLAGEVEQFF
v_call: TRBV6-2/TRBV6-3
j_call: TRBJ2-1

cdr3_aa: CSATERPGRRSYNEQFF
v_call: TRBV20-1
j_call: TRBJ2-1

cdr3_aa: CASSSGTPRETQYF
v_call: TRBV12-3/TRBV12-4
j_call: TRBJ2-5

cdr3_aa: CASSEGGGGTDTQYF
v_call: TRBV2
j_call: TRBJ2-3

cdr3_aa: CSVGVGTGELFF
v_call: TRBV29-1
j_call: TRBJ2-2

cdr3_aa: CASSLRVALFGNIQYF
v_call: TRBV12-3/TRBV12-4
j_call: TRBJ2-4

cdr3_aa: CASSLEGNNQPQHF
v_call: TRBV12-3/TRBV12-4
j_call: TRBJ1-5

cdr3_aa: CASRNQGPNEQFF
v_call: TRBV12-3/TRBV12-4
j_call: TRBJ2-1

cdr3_aa: CSFSPWAGGTYEQYF
v_call: TRBV20-1
j_call: TRBJ2-7

cdr3_aa: CASSSLAIYYNEQFF
v_call: TRBV7-2
j_call: TRBJ2-1

cdr3_aa: CASSWTSGRSGANVLTF
v_call: TRBV4-3
j_call: TRBJ2-6

cdr3_aa: CASSQERERNEQFF
v_call: TRBV4-2
j_call: TRBJ2-1

cdr3_aa: CASSEPSSGKLNIQYF
v_call: TRBV10-1
j_call: TRBJ2-4

cdr3_aa: CASSQVAGRNYGYTF
v_call: TRBV4-3
j_call: TRBJ1-2

cdr3_aa: CSARGMGREGHNEQFF
v_call: TRBV20-1
j_call: TRBJ2-1